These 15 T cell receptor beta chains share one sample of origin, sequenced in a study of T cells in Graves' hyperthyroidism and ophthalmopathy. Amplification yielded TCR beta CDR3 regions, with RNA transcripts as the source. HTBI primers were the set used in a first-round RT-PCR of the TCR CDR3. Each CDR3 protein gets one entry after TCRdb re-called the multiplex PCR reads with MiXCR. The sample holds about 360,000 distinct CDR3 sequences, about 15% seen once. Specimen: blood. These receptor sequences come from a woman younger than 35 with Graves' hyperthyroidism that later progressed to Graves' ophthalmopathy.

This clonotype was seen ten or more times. CDR3 sequence reads: CASSPAAGEETQYF. The CDR3 nucleotides read TGTGCCAGCAGCCCGGCAGCAGGGGAAGAGACCCAGTACTTC. The genes are TRBV28 and TRBJ2-5; D might be TRBD1 (6 bases). The germline CDR1 and CDR2 sequences are MDHEN and SYDVKM. Trimming pared 6 bases from V and 3 bases from J, leaving 14 bases between. The CDR3 is 14 amino acids.

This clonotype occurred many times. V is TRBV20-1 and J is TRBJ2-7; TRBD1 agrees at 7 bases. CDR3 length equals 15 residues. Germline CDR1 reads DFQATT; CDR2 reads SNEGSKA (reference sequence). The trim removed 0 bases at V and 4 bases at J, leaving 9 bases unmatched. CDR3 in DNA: TGCAGTGCTAGAGAGACACCGGGACAGCAGTACGAGCAGTACTTC. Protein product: CSARETPGQQYEQYF.

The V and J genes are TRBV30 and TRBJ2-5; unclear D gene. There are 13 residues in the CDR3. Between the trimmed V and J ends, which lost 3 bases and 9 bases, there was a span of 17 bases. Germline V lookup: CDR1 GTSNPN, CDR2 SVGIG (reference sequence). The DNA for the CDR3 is TGTGCCTGGAGACGCTCGGGCCCGCAGGCCCAGTACTTC. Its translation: CAWRRSGPQAQYF.

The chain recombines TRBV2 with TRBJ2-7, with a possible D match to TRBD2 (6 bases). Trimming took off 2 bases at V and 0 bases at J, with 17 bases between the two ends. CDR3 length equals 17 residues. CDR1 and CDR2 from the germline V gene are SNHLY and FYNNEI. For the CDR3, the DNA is TGTGCCAGCAGTGAATTTGTTGGGGGGACTGGCTCCTACGAGCAGTACTTC. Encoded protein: CASSEFVGGTGSYEQYF.

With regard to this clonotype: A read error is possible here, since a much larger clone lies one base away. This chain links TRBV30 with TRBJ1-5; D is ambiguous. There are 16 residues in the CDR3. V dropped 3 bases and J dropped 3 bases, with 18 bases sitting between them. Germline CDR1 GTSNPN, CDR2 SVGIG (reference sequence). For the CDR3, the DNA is TGTGCCTGGAGCGTACAGTCCACCCGCTTCAATCAGCCCCAGCATTTT. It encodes CAWSVQSTRFNQPQHF.

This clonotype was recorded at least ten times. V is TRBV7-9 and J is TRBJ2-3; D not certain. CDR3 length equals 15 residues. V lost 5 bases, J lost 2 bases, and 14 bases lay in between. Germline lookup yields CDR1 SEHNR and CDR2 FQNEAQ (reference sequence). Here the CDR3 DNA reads TGTGCCAGCAGCATCCGATCTGGGGTCACAGATACGCAGTATTTT. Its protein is CASSIRSGVTDTQYF.

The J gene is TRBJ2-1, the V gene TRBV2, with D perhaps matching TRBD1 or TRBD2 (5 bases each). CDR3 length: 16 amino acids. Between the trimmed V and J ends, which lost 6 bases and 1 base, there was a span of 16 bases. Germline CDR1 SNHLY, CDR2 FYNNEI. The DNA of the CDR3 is TGTGCCAGCAGAGCCGGGACCCCCGCGTCCTACAATGAGCAGTTCTTC. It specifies CASRAGTPASYNEQFF. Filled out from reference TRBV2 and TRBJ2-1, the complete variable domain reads EPEVTQTPSHQVTQMGQEVILRCVPISNHLYFYWYRQILGQKVEFLVSFYNNEISEKSEIFDDQFSVERPDGSNFTLKIRSTKLEDSAMYFCASRAGTPASYNEQFFGPGTRLTVL.

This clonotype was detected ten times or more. Here the CDR3 reads CASSQGGVGELFF. For the CDR3, the DNA is TGTGCCAGCAGCCAGGGGGGAGTCGGGGAGCTGTTTTTT. This chain links TRBV4-2 with TRBJ2-2, with D tentatively TRBD2 (6 bases). Germline V gene sequence: CDR1 LGHNA, CDR2 YNFKEQ. The V end lost 3 bases, the J end lost 7 bases, and 9 bases lay between the germline ends. The CDR3 has 13 amino acids.

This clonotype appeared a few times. CDR3 in amino acids: CASSFYGNQPQHF. CDR3 coding DNA: TGTGCCAGCAGTTTCTATGGGAATCAGCCCCAGCATTTT. The V gene is TRBV28, the J gene TRBJ1-5; the D is unclear. The CDR3 runs 13 residues. V lost 3 bases to trimming and J lost 4 bases, with 7 bases between them. Germline V CDR1 and CDR2: MDHEN, SYDVKM.

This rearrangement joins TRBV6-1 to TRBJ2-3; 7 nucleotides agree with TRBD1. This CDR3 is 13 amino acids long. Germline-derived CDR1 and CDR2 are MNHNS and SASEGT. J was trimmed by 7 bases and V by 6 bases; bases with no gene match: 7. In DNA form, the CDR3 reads TGTGCCAGCAGGCAAGACAGGGAGAATACGCAGTATTTT. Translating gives CASRQDRENTQYF.

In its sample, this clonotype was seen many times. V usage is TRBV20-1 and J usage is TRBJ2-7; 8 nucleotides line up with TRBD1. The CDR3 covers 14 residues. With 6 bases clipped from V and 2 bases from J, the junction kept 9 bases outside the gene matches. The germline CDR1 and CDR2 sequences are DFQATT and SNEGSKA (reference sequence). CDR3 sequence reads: CSAAAGGDAYEQYF. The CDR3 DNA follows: TGCAGTGCCGCCGCAGGGGGCGACGCCTACGAGCAGTACTTC.

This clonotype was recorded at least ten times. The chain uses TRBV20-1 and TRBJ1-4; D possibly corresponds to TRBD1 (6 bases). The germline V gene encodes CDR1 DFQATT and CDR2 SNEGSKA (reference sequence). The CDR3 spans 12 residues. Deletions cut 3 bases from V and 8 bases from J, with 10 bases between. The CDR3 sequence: CSARGAKEKLFF. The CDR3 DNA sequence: TGCAGTGCTAGGGGGGCCAAGGAAAAACTGTTTTTT.

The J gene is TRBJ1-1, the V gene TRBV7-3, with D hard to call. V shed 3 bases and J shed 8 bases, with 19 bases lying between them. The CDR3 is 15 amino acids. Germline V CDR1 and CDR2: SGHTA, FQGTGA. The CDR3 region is CASSLPALGPREAFF. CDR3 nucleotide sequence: TGTGCCAGCAGCTTGCCAGCTCTAGGGCCGAGGGAAGCTTTCTTT.

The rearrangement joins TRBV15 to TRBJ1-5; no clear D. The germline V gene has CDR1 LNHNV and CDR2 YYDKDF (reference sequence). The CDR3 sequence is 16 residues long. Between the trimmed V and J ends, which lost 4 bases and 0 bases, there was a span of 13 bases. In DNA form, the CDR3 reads TGTGCCACCAGCACCTCGTCCGACGGTAGCAATCAGCCCCAGCATTTT. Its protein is CATSTSSDGSNQPQHF.

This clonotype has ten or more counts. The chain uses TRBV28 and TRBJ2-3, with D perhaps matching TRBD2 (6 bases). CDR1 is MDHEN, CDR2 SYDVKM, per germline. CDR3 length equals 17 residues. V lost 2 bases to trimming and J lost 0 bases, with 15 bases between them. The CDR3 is CASSLAGLSPSTDTQYF. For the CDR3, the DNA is TGTGCCAGCAGTTTAGCGGGGCTCTCCCCTAGCACAGATACGCAGTATTTT.